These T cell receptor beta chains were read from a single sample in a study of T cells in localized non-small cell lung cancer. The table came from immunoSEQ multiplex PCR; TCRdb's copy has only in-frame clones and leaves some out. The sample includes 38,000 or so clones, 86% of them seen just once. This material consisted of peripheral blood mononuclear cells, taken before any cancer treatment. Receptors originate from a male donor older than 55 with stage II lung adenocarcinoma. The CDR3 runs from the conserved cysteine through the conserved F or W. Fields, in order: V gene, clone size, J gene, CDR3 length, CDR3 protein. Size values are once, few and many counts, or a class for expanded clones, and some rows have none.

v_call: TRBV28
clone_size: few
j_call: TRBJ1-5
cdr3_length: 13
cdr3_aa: CASHAAQNQPQHF

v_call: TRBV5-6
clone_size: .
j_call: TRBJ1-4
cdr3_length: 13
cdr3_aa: CASSADTNEKLFF

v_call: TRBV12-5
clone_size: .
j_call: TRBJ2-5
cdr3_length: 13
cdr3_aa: CASGPGYGETQYF

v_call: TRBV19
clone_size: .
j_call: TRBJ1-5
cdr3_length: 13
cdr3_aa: CASSGTGGQPQHF

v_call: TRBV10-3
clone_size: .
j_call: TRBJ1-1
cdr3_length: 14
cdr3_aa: CAISDPRGDQEAFF

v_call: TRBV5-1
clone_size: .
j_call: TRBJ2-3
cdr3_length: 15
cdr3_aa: CASSFGQGRADTQYF

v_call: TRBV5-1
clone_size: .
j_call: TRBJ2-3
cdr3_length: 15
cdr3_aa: CASKPWAGRADTQYF

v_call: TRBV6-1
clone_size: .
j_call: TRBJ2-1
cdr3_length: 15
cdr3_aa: CASSVRVGYGNEQFF

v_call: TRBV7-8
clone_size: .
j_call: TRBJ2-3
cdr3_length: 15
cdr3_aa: CASSLGLAETDTQYF

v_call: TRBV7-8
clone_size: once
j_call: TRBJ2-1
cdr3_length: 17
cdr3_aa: CASSRNLAGPRPREQFF

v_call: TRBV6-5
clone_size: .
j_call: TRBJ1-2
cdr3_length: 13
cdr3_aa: CASSYFLTDGYTF

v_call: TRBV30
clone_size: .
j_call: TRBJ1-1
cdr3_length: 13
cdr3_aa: CALELGGGTEAFF

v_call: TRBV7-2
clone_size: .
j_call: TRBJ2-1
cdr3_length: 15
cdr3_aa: CASSQGGGGYNEQFF

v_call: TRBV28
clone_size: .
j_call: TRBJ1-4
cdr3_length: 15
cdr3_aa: CASTLGGGTNEKLFF

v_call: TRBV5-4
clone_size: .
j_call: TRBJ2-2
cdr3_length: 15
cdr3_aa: CASHFGGEDTGELFF

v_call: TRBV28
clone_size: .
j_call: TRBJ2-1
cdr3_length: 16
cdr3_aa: CASSPSGGEATNEQFF

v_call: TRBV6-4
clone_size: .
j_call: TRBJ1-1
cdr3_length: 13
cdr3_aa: CASSAGTGLGAFF